Here is one TCR beta chain with its context. The antigen is unknown. Trimming stripped 3 bases from V and 0 bases from J, with 13 bases between. The CDR3 is 16 residues long. Germline loops: CDR1 SGHNT, CDR2 YYREEE (reference sequence). These data are taken from a study of fetal regulatory T cell absence and autoimmunity. Whole-study findings and limits: Broadly similar TRB gene family usage was seen in pancreas and cord blood. Pancreas TCRs were oligoclonally enriched versus cord blood, some clones over 95-fold.

This was a survey-level run. Clones were sequenced by immunoSEQ multiplex PCR, and TCRdb holds only the in-frame ones, with some missing. This sample has about 50,000 clones, with approximately 80% found just once. The sequencing sample was made of cord blood. The TCR comes from a newborn boy with IPEX syndrome. The chain recombines TRBV5-4 with TRBJ2-1; maybe TRBD1 (6 bases). In nucleotides, the CDR3 is TGTGCCAGCAGCTACCAACAGGGAAGCTCCTACAATGAGCAGTTCTTC. It encodes CASSYQQGSSYNEQFF.